This TCR beta chain stems from a study of blood T cell repertoires in COVID-19. Study summary: Acute-phase and convalescent COVID-19 samples originated in the United States, Italy and Spain. PBMCs, B-cell-depleted T cells, or T cells were the source of the cDNA or gDNA that made up the material.

Per the authors' pipeline: Scientists estimated how many nucleated cells there were by amplifying reference gene primers. This table comes from immunoSEQ multiplex PCR, and its TCRdb copy is limited to in-frame clones, with some not included. That table supplies the V and J calls and clone size; D and trimming were determined from the DNA. Of around 70,000 clones listed, about 86% are singletons. Germline-derived CDR1 and CDR2 are SGHAT and FQNNGV. There are 14 residues in the CDR3. The V segment lost 5 bases and the J segment 10 bases; nucleotides outside the gene matches: 8. The rearrangement joins TRBV11-2 to TRBJ1-6, with 7 bases matching TRBD1. The sequencing sample was made of peripheral blood. This clonotype originated in a man aged 45 to 65 with acute or convalescent COVID-19. Written as DNA, the CDR3 is TGTGCCAGCAGCCAGTCACAGGGGCCCTCACCCCTCCACTTT. Its protein is CASSQSQGPSPLHF.